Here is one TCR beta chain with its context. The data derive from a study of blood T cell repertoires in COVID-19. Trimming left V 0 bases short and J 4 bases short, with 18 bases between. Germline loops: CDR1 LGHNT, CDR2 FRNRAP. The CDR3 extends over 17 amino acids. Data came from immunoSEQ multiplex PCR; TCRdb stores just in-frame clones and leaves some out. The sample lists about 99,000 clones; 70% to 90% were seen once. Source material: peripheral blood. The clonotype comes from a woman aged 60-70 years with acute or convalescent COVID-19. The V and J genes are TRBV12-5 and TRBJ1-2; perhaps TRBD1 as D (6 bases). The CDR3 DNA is TGTGCTAGTGGTTTGGTGGTGGGGGCGGAATGGAGCTATGGCTACACCTTC. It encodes CASGLVVGAEWSYGYTF.